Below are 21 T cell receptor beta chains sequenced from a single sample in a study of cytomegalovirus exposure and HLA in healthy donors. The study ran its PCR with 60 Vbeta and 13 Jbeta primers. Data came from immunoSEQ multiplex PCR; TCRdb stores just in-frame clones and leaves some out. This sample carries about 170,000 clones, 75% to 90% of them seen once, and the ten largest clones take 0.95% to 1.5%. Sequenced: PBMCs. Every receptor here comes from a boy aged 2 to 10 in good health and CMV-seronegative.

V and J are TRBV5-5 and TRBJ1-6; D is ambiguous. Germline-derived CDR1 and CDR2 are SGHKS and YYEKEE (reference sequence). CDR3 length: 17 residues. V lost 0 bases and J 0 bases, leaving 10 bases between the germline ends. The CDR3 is CASSLESTSSYNSPLHF. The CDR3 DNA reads TGTGCCAGCAGCTTGGAGTCTACGAGCTCCTATAATTCACCCCTCCACTTT.

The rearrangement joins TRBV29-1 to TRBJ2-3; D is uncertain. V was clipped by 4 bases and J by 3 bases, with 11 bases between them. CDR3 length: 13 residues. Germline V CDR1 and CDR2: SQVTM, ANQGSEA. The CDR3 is CSVAGVVTDTQYF. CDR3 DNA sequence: TGCAGCGTTGCCGGAGTTGTTACAGATACGCAGTATTTT.

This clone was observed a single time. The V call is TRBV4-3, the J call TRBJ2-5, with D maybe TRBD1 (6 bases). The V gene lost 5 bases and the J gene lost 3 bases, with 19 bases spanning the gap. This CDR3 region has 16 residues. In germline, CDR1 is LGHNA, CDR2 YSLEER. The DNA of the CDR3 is TGCGCCAGCAGCGATGACTGGGGGCCGGACAAAGAGACCCAGTACTTC. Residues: CASSDDWGPDKETQYF.

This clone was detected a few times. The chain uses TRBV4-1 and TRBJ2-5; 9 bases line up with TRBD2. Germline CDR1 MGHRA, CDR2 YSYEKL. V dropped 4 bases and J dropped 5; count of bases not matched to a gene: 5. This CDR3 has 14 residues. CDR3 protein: CASSPAGGKETQYF. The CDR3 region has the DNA TGCGCCAGCAGCCCAGCGGGGGGAAAGGAGACCCAGTACTTC.

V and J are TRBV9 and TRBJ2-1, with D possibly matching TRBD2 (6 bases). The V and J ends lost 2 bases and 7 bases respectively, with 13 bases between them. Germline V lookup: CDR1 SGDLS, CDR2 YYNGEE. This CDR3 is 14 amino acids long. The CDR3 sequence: CASSVGGAPNEQFF. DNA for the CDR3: TGTGCCAGCAGCGTCGGGGGAGCCCCGAATGAGCAGTTCTTC.

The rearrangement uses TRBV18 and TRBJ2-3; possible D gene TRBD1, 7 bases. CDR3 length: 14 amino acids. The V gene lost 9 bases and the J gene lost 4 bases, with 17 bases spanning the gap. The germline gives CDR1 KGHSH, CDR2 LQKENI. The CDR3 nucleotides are TGTGCCAGTGGCACAGGGGACTCAGCAGATACGCAGTATTTT. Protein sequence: CASGTGDSADTQYF.

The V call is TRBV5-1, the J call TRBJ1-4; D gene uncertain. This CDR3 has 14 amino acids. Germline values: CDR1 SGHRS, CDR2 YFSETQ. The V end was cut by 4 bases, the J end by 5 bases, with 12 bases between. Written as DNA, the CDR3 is TGCGCCAGCAGCCACGGGAAAGGGAATGAAAAACTGTTTTTT. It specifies CASSHGKGNEKLFF.

CDR3 sequence: CATSRGTGSQPQHF. The CDR3 bases are TGTGCCACCAGCAGAGGAACAGGGTCCCAGCCCCAGCATTTT. V usage is TRBV15 and J usage is TRBJ1-5, with D possibly matching TRBD1 (6 bases). Trimming shortened V by 1 base and J by 7 bases, and 11 bases separated the two germline ends. The CDR3 totals 14 residues. CDR1 is LNHNV, CDR2 YYDKDF, per germline (reference sequence).

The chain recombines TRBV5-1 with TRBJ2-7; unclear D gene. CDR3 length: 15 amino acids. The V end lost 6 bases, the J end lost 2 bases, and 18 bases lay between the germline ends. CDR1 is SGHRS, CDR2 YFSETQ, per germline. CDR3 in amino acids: CASTNTDTYPYEQYF. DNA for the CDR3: TGCGCCAGCACCAACACCGACACCTATCCCTACGAGCAGTACTTC.

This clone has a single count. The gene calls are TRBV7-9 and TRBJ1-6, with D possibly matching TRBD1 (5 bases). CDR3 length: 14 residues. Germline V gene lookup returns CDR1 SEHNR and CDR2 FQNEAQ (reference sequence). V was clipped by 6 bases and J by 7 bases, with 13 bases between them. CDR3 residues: CASRVEGVNSPLHF. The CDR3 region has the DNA TGTGCCAGCAGGGTGGAAGGGGTAAATTCACCCCTCCACTTT.

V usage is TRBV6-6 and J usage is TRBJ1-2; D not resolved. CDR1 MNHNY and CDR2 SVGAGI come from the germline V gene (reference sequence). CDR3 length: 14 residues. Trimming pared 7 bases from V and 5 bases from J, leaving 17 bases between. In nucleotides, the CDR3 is TGTGCCAGCATCAGCGATCGGGCGGGGTATGGCTACACCTTC. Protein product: CASISDRAGYGYTF.

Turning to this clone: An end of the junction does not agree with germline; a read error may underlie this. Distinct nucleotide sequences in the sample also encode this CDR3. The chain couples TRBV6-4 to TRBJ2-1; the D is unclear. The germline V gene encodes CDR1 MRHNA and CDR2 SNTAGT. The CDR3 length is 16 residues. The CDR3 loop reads CASSDSALDVINEQFF. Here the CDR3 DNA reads TGTGCCAGCAGCGACTCGGCCCTAGACGTTATCAATGAGCAGTTCTTC.

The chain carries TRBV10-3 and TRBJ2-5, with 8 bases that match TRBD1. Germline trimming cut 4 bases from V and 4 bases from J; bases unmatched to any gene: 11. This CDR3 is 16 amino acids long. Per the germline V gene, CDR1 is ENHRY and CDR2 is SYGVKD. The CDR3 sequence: CAISGTDREEGETQYF. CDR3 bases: TGTGCCATCAGTGGAACGGACAGGGAGGAGGGAGAGACCCAGTACTTC.

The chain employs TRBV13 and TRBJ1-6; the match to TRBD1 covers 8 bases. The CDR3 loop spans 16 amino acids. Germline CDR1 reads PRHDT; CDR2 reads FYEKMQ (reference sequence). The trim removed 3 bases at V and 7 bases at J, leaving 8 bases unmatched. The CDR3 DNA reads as TGTGCCAGCAGCTTTTCTCCGGACAGGGAGAATTCACCCCTCCACTTT. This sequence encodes CASSFSPDRENSPLHF.

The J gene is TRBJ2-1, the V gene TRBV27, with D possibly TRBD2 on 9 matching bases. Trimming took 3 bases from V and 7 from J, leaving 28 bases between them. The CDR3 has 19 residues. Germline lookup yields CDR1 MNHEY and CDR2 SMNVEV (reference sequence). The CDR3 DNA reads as TGTGCCAGCAGTTTGCAGGGGCAGGGGGCGAGCGGGAGGAAAAATGAGCAGTTCTTC. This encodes CASSLQGQGASGRKNEQFF.

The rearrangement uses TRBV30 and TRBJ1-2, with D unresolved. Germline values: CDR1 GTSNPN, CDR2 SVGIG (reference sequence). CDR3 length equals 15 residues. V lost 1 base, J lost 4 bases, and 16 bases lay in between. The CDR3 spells CAWSGLDVGTYGYTF. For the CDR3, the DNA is TGTGCCTGGAGTGGACTAGATGTGGGTACCTATGGCTACACCTTC.

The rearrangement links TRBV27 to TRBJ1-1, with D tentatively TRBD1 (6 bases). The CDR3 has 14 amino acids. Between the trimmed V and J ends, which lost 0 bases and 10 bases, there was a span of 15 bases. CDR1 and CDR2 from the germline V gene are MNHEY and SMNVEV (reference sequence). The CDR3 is CASSLSSPGVVAFF. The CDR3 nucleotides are TGTGCCAGCAGTTTATCCAGCCCAGGGGTGGTAGCTTTCTTT.

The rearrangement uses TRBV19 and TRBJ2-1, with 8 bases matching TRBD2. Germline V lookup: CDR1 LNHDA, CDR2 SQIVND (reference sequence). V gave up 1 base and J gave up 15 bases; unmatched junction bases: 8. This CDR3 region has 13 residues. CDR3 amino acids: CASSIAGGDPMFF. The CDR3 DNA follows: TGTGCCAGTAGTATAGCGGGGGGGGACCCCATGTTCTTC.

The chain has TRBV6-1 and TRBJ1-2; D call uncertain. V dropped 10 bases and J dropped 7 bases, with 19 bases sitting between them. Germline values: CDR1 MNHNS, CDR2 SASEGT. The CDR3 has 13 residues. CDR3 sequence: CATSIPRGGGYTF. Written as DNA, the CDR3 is TGTGCCACCTCTATTCCTAGAGGAGGTGGCTACACCTTC.

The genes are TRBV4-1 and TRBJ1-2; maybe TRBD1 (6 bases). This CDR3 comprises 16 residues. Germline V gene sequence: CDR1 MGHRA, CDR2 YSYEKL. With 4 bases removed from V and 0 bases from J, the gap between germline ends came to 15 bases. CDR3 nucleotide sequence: TGCGCCAGCAGCCTCGTCACAGGGATACCTAACTATGGCTACACCTTC. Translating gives CASSLVTGIPNYGYTF.

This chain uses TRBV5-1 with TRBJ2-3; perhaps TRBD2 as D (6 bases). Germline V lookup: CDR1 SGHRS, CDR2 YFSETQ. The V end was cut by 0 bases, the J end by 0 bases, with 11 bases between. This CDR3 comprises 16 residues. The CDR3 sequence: CASSLAASASTDTQYF. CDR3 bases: TGCGCCAGCAGCTTGGCGGCTAGCGCTAGCACAGATACGCAGTATTTT.